This T cell receptor beta chain was obtained from a study of identical twins. MiXCR was run by TCRdb on the 5' RACE reads, yielding one entry per CDR3 protein. The sample holds 640,000 or so distinct CDR3 sequences; over 5% are singletons and the top ten take around 1.9%. Notes on the study in general: In drawing conclusions, the study used cross-sectional statistical analysis and did not follow the same donors. Clonotypes of the beta chain that were abundant in cord blood carried fewer insertions (memory repertoires showed none).

This clonotype has at least ten counts. Its target is unknown. Germline-derived CDR1 and CDR2 are SQVTM and ANQGSEA. This CDR3 is 14 amino acids long. V shed 2 bases and J shed 7 bases, with 14 bases lying between them. This sequence was found in a man aged 18 to 35 in good health. The material sequenced was naive T cells sorted from blood. This rearrangement joins TRBV29-1 to TRBJ1-4; weak D call: TRBD1 (5 bases). The CDR3 here is CSVELPGRGEKLFF. Written as DNA, the CDR3 is TGCAGCGTTGAACTGCCAGGGCGTGGTGAAAAACTGTTTTTT.